One sample yielded the 27 T cell receptor beta chains listed below, sequenced in a study of spatial heterogeneity in lung cancer. Time point here: sample taken at primary tumor resection. The authors sequenced whole RNA from tumor, nontumor lung or frozen PBMC without sorting. TCRdb re-called the 5' RACE reads with MiXCR, one entry per CDR3 protein. This sample has 45,000 to 55,000 distinct CDR3 sequences, with roughly 5.2% found just once. The sample consisted of PBMCs, taken at surgery. The receptors stem from a male donor with early-stage non-small cell lung cancer.

This clonotype showed up many times. The chain links TRBV7-9 to TRBJ2-1, with D possibly called TRBD1 or TRBD2 (5 bases each). V shed 2 bases and J shed 8 bases, with 16 bases lying between them. The CDR3 is 15 residues long. CDR1 is SEHNR and CDR2 is FQNEAQ in the germline V gene (reference sequence). CDR3 sequence (DNA): TGTGCCAGCAGCTTAAGAAGGGACCCCCAGGATGAGCAGTTCTTC. Translated: CASSLRRDPQDEQFF.

This clonotype was counted many times. The rearrangement uses TRBV15 and TRBJ2-3; D is ambiguous. This CDR3 has 13 residues. V lost 1 base, J lost 4 bases, and 6 bases lay in between. CDR1 and CDR2 (germline): LNHNV, YYDKDF (reference sequence). CDR3 coding DNA: TGTGCCACCAGCAGAGCCCCCCCAGATACGCAGTATTTT. Its protein product is CATSRAPPDTQYF. Supplemented by reference TRBV15 and TRBJ2-3, the full variable domain reads DAMVIQNPRYQVTQFGKPVTLSCSQTLNHNVMYWYQQKSSQAPKLLFHYYDKDFNNEADTPDNFQSRRPNTSFCFLDIRSPGLGDTAMYLCATSRAPPDTQYFGPGTRLTVL.

This clonotype is classed as medium-sized. CDR3 nucleotide sequence: TGTGCCAGCAGTGAACAAGGACTAGCGGGAGCCCCCGACAATGAGCAGTTCTTC. Residues: CASSEQGLAGAPDNEQFF. This rearrangement joins TRBV2 to TRBJ2-1; TRBD2 matches at 13 bases. Germline lookup yields CDR1 SNHLY and CDR2 FYNNEI. The CDR3 loop spans 18 amino acids. The ends lost 2 bases at V and 5 bases at J; junction bases unmatched: 9.

This clonotype was seen at least ten times. This chain joins TRBV20-1 and TRBJ1-2; D might be TRBD1 (5 bases). V was pared by 0 bases and J by 0 bases, with 11 bases between. This CDR3 is 15 amino acids long. Germline lookup yields CDR1 DFQATT and CDR2 SNEGSKA (reference sequence). The CDR3 nucleotides read TGCAGTGCTAGAGATCTCGGACAAGCTAACTATGGCTACACCTTC. This gives the protein CSARDLGQANYGYTF.

Ten or more counts support this clonotype. The chain couples TRBV20-1 to TRBJ2-7; D is possibly TRBD1 (6 bases). The CDR3 has 14 amino acids. The germline gives CDR1 DFQATT, CDR2 SNEGSKA (reference sequence). V was cut by 6 bases and J by 3 bases, with 18 bases left in between. For the CDR3, the DNA is TGCAGTGCCCCGCGGACAGCCCTCTTCTACGAGCAGTACTTC. Its translation: CSAPRTALFYEQYF.

This clonotype appeared many times. The junction does not match germline at one end; this may be a read error. This chain connects TRBV7-2 to TRBJ2-7; 9 bases line up with TRBD2. The CDR3 totals 14 residues. CDR1 and CDR2 from the germline V gene are SGHTA and FQGNSA. This chain's CDR3 is CASSLAGPSYEQYF. CDR3 DNA: TGTGCCAGCAGCCTAGCGGGACCATCATACGAGCAGTACTTC.

The table lists this clonotype with many counts. The genes are TRBV20-1 and TRBJ2-7, with D possibly TRBD2 on 5 matching bases. The CDR3 consists of 13 residues. CDR1 DFQATT and CDR2 SNEGSKA come from the germline V gene (reference sequence). Trimming removed 2 bases at V and 2 bases at J, with 10 bases between. CDR3 sequence reads: CSARLSGAYEQYF. DNA of the CDR3: TGCAGTGCTAGACTAAGCGGAGCCTACGAGCAGTACTTC.

In this sample, this clonotype turned up many times. This chain joins TRBV12-3 or TRBV12-4 and TRBJ1-4, with no clear D. The CDR3 consists of 13 residues. With 8 bases removed from V and 3 bases from J, the gap between germline ends came to 10 bases. This CDR3 is CASANWANEKLFF. The CDR3 DNA reads TGTGCCAGCGCCAACTGGGCTAATGAAAAACTGTTTTTT.

Many counts were recorded for this clonotype. The chain carries TRBV20-1 and TRBJ2-3; the match to TRBD1 covers 9 bases. This CDR3 has 14 amino acids. Germline CDR1 and CDR2: DFQATT and SNEGSKA (reference sequence). With 5 bases clipped from V and 0 bases from J, the junction kept 3 bases outside the gene matches. In nucleotides, the CDR3 is TGCAGTGCTGAGGACAGGGGTAGCACAGATACGCAGTATTTT. Amino acid sequence: CSAEDRGSTDTQYF.

This clonotype was found many times. The chain couples TRBV19 to TRBJ1-5; D not resolved. From germline, CDR1 is LNHDA and CDR2 SQIVND (reference sequence). The CDR3 consists of 12 residues. Trimming took off 3 bases at V and 5 bases at J, with 5 bases between the two ends. The CDR3 loop is CASSIGDQPQHF. The CDR3 nucleotides read TGTGCCAGTAGTATCGGAGATCAGCCCCAGCATTTT.

This clonotype was observed many times. This chain joins TRBV10-3 and TRBJ2-2; TRBD2 matches 7 bases. Per germline, CDR1 ENHRY and CDR2 SYGVKD. This CDR3 spans 14 amino acids. With V trimmed by 7 bases and J by 1 base, 3 bases remained unmatched. DNA for the CDR3: TGTGCCATCACGGCTAGCGGGAACACCGGGGAGCTGTTTTTT. Amino acids: CAITASGNTGELFF.

This clonotype was counted a few times. The chain is built from TRBV11-3 and TRBJ2-2, with D unresolved. Looked up from germline, CDR1 is SGHNT and CDR2 is YENEEA. V was shortened by 4 bases and J by 6 bases, with 12 bases between the two germline ends. The CDR3 spans 14 residues. CDR3 amino acids: CASSSGPTAGELFF. The DNA for the CDR3 is TGTGCCAGCAGCTCGGGCCCTACCGCCGGGGAGCTGTTTTTT.

This clonotype was picked up many times. The gene calls are TRBV3-1 and TRBJ2-3, with 8 bases lining up with TRBD2. The germline CDR1 and CDR2 sequences are LGHDT and YNNKEL (reference sequence). The trim removed 2 bases at V and 2 bases at J, leaving 6 bases unmatched. This CDR3 comprises 16 residues. The CDR3 DNA sequence: TGTGCCAGCAGCCAAATAGCGGGACTTACCACAGATACGCAGTATTTT. Its protein is CASSQIAGLTTDTQYF.

Turning to this clonotype: A read error may explain this, as a much larger clone is one base away. This sequence joins TRBV20-1 and TRBJ2-1; TRBD2 aligns across 12 bases. V was clipped by 5 bases and J by 4 bases; unmatched bases: 9. The CDR3 sequence is 16 residues long. The germline gives CDR1 DFQATT, CDR2 SNEGSKA (reference sequence). The CDR3 loop is CSAALAGGNLYNEQFF. In DNA form, the CDR3 reads TGCAGTGCTGCTCTAGCGGGGGGGAATTTGTACAATGAGCAGTTCTTC.

This clonotype has ten or more counts. This chain uses TRBV10-3 with TRBJ1-6; D gene unclear. CDR3 length: 13 residues. V lost 2 bases to trimming and J lost 7 bases, with 6 bases between them. Germline V CDR1 and CDR2: ENHRY, SYGVKD. The CDR3 DNA follows: TGTGCCATCAGTGAGAGCGGGAATTCACCCCTCCACTTT. Amino acid sequence: CAISESGNSPLHF.

This clonotype was seen more than once but under ten times. The chain is built from TRBV11-2 and TRBJ1-1; D is undetermined. Germline lookup yields CDR1 SGHAT and CDR2 FQNNGV. The CDR3 spans 13 residues. V was shortened by 3 bases and J by 7 bases, with 12 bases between the two germline ends. The DNA of the CDR3 is TGTGCCAGCAGCTTTAGCGTGGAAAATGAAGCTTTCTTT. Its protein product is CASSFSVENEAFF.

This clonotype was picked up a small number of times. V gene TRBV5-1 combines with J gene TRBJ2-2; 7 nucleotides align to TRBD2. The V segment lost 5 bases and the J segment 3 bases; nucleotides outside the gene matches: 4. The CDR3 is 14 residues long. Germline values: CDR1 SGHRS, CDR2 YFSETQ. The CDR3 DNA reads as TGCGCCAGCAGAATTCGGGAGGACACCGGGGAGCTGTTTTTT. Translation gives CASRIREDTGELFF. The full variable domain, its missing parts supplied by reference TRBV5-1 and TRBJ2-2, is KAGVTQTPRYLIKTRGQQVTLSCSPISGHRSVSWYQQTPGQGLQFLFEYFSETQRNKGNFPGRFSGRQFSNSRSEMNVSTLELGDSALYLCASRIREDTGELFFGEGSRLTVL.

This clonotype was observed a handful of times. This chain links TRBV20-1 with TRBJ2-3; no firm D call. CDR1 and CDR2 (germline): DFQATT, SNEGSKA (reference sequence). The CDR3 runs to 16 residues. Between the trimmed V and J ends, which lost 0 bases and 0 bases, there was a span of 13 bases. CDR3 amino acids: CSARDLRSTSTDTQYF. In DNA, the CDR3 is TGCAGTGCTAGAGACCTCAGGTCAACTAGCACAGATACGCAGTATTTT.

There are many counts of this clonotype. This rearrangement joins TRBV20-1 to TRBJ2-5, with D maybe TRBD1 (7 bases). The V end was cut by 6 bases, the J end by 4 bases, with 24 bases between. CDR1 is DFQATT, CDR2 SNEGSKA, per germline (reference sequence). There are 16 residues in the CDR3. The DNA of the CDR3 is TGCAGTGCCCCTGGAGGGGGCAGGGCCCAGGGAGAGACCCAGTACTTC. Translated: CSAPGGGRAQGETQYF.

The table lists this clonotype with a few counts. The genes are TRBV6-2 or TRBV6-3 and TRBJ2-1; 10 positions agree with TRBD2. Germline V gene lookup returns CDR1 MNHEY and CDR2 SVGEGT. V shed 10 bases, J shed 8 bases, and the junction held 11 bases outside the gene matches. CDR3 length: 14 amino acids. Here the CDR3 reads CATKMASGSDEQFF. The CDR3 coding sequence is TGTGCCACCAAAATGGCTAGCGGGAGCGATGAGCAGTTCTTC.

In this sample, this clonotype turned up many times. CDR3 residues: CASSYSGGAETQYF. For the CDR3, the DNA is TGTGCCAGCAGTTATTCAGGGGGCGCAGAGACCCAGTACTTC. The chain employs TRBV6-6 and TRBJ2-5; 8 positions match TRBD1. Trimming took 3 bases from V and 4 from J; bases not matched to a gene: 4. The CDR3 totals 14 residues. From germline, CDR1 is MNHNY and CDR2 SVGAGI (reference sequence).

This clonotype was counted at least ten times. The junction and the germline gene differ at one end; a read error may be behind it. V and J are TRBV12-3 or TRBV12-4 and TRBJ2-7, with D possibly being TRBD1 or TRBD2 (5 bases each). The CDR3 spans 14 residues. This CDR3 reads CASSLGEMVHEQYF. In DNA, the CDR3 is TGTGCCAGCAGCTTAGGGGAGATGGTCCACGAGCAGTACTTC.

This clonotype was detected many times. The V call is TRBV29-1, the J call TRBJ2-5, with 7 bases matching TRBD1. V trimming: 5 bases; J trimming: 5 bases; junction bases outside the gene matches: 26. Looked up from germline, CDR1 is SQVTM and CDR2 is ANQGSEA. The CDR3 runs 19 residues. CDR3 in amino acids: CSVPAHHDLTGDGPETQYF. In DNA form, the CDR3 reads TGCAGCGTTCCCGCCCACCACGACCTCACAGGGGACGGGCCGGAGACCCAGTACTTC.

The gene calls are TRBV9 and TRBJ2-5; D is perhaps TRBD2 (5 bases). Trimming shortened V by 0 bases and J by 1 base, and 7 bases separated the two germline ends. Germline V gene data show CDR1 as SGDLS and CDR2 as YYNGEE. The CDR3 sequence is 14 residues long. The CDR3 bases are TGTGCCAGCAGCGTAGGGGGAGTCCAAGAGACCCAGTACTTC. Translation gives CASSVGGVQETQYF.

This clonotype appeared many times. This sequence joins TRBV29-1 and TRBJ2-2, with TRBD1 identical over 8 bases. J lost 9 bases, V lost 2 bases, and 5 bases had no gene match. This CDR3 contains 13 residues. Germline CDR1 SQVTM, CDR2 ANQGSEA. CDR3 DNA: TGCAGCGTTGAATCGGCAGGGGGCCGGGAGCTGTTTTTT. It is translated as CSVESAGGRELFF.

The chain recombines TRBV7-9 with TRBJ2-5; no definite D call. Trimming shortened V by 5 bases and J by 3 bases, and 4 bases separated the two germline ends. Germline assignment: CDR1 SEHNR and CDR2 FQNEAQ (reference sequence). The CDR3 totals 11 residues. The CDR3 is CASSPKETQYF. In nucleotides, the CDR3 is TGTGCCAGCAGCCCTAAAGAGACCCAGTACTTC.

This clonotype was counted at least ten times. The rearrangement joins TRBV7-2 to TRBJ2-7; the D is unclear. V was cut by 1 base and J by 3 bases, with 7 bases left in between. This CDR3 has 13 amino acids. Germline CDR1 SGHTA, CDR2 FQGNSA. As DNA, the CDR3 is TGTGCCAGCAGCTTAGAAAACAGCTACGAGCAGTACTTC. It encodes CASSLENSYEQYF.